The 17 T cell receptor beta chains below were found in one sample sequenced in a study of STAT5B mutations in CD4+ large granular lymphocyte leukemia. Sequencing used immunoSEQ multiplex PCR; TCRdb keeps in-frame clones, though not all of them. The top ten hold about 2.5% of the sample, which has 30,000 to 40,000 clones, more than 75% seen once. Material for sequencing was CD4+ T cells from blood buffy coats. The receptors come from a human donor in good health.

The count of this clone is one. The chain links TRBV11-1 to TRBJ1-1; 7 nucleotides agree with TRBD1. V trimming: 1 base; J trimming: 0 bases; junction bases outside the gene matches: 2. The V gene's germline CDR1 is SGHAT and CDR2 FQDESV (reference sequence). The CDR3 extends over 15 amino acids. CDR3 in amino acids: CASSLDRGMNTEAFF. The DNA for the CDR3 is TGTGCCAGCAGCTTAGACAGGGGTATGAACACTGAAGCTTTCTTT. The full variable domain, rest sourced from reference TRBV11-1 and TRBJ1-1, is EAEVAQSPRYKITEKSQAVAFWCDPISGHATLYWYRQILGQGPELLVQFQDESVVDDSQLPKDRFSAERLKGVDSTLKIQPAELGDSAMYLCASSLDRGMNTEAFFGQGTRLTVV.

The rearrangement uses TRBV6-1 and TRBJ1-1, with no clear D. CDR3 size: 14 residues. CDR1 and CDR2 from the germline V gene are MNHNS and SASEGT. V shed 3 bases and J shed 1 base, with 9 bases lying between them. The chain's CDR3 is CASSDPSGNTEAFF. The CDR3 DNA is TGTGCCAGCAGTGACCCCAGTGGGAACACTGAAGCTTTCTTT.

This clone was observed a handful of times. The chain uses TRBV2 and TRBJ1-4; D is unresolved. Per germline, CDR1 SNHLY and CDR2 FYNNEI. V was shortened by 1 base and J by 8 bases, with 11 bases between the two germline ends. The CDR3 runs 14 residues. The chain's CDR3 is CASSEGGVREKLFF. CDR3 nucleotides: TGTGCCAGCAGTGAAGGGGGAGTTCGCGAAAAACTGTTTTTT.

The chain uses TRBV5-1 and TRBJ2-3; the D is unclear. This CDR3 is 13 amino acids long. CDR1 and CDR2 (germline): SGHRS, YFSETQ. V was trimmed by 0 bases and J by 1 base, leaving 3 bases between them. The CDR3 loop reads CASSLDGTDTQYF. The CDR3 region has the DNA TGCGCCAGCAGCTTGGATGGCACAGATACGCAGTATTTT.

The chain carries TRBV19 and TRBJ1-4, with D possibly being TRBD1 (6 bases). The CDR3 extends over 17 amino acids. Germline assignment: CDR1 LNHDA and CDR2 SQIVND (reference sequence). With 3 bases removed from V and 1 base from J, the gap between germline ends came to 15 bases. CDR3 in amino acids: CASSITQGRGTNEKLFF. The DNA of the CDR3 is TGTGCCAGTAGTATTACCCAGGGGAGAGGAACTAATGAAAAACTGTTTTTT.

This clone occurred a few times. The chain carries TRBV27 and TRBJ1-4; D possibly corresponds to TRBD1 (5 bases). The V gene's germline CDR1 is MNHEY and CDR2 SMNVEV (reference sequence). V lost 8 bases and J 6 bases, leaving 16 bases between the germline ends. The length of the CDR3 is 14 residues. This CDR3 is CASSKAGIDEKLFF. CDR3 DNA sequence: TGTGCCAGCTCCAAAGCAGGGATCGATGAAAAACTGTTTTTT.

The CDR3 reads CASSGTGFLSNYGYTF. CDR3 nucleotides: TGTGCCAGCAGTGGAACGGGTTTTCTCTCTAACTATGGCTACACCTTC. The rearrangement links TRBV9 to TRBJ1-2; D remains unclear. Germline assignment: CDR1 SGDLS and CDR2 YYNGEE. This CDR3 region has 16 residues. Between the trimmed V and J ends, which lost 5 bases and 0 bases, there was a span of 17 bases.

The chain couples TRBV19 to TRBJ1-1; no definite D call. Trimming shortened V by 6 bases and J by 0 bases, and 8 bases separated the two germline ends. There are 13 residues in the CDR3. Germline V gene lookup returns CDR1 LNHDA and CDR2 SQIVND (reference sequence). Here the CDR3 reads CASSLTLNTEAFF. The CDR3 DNA reads TGTGCCAGTAGCCTGACTTTGAACACTGAAGCTTTCTTT.

This chain connects TRBV19 to TRBJ1-5, with 7 bases fitting TRBD1. The V gene end was trimmed by 10 bases and the J gene end by 7 bases; junction bases not matched to a gene: 13. The CDR3 is 14 amino acids. Germline CDR1 and CDR2: LNHDA and SQIVND (reference sequence). DNA of the CDR3: TGTGCCACCCGAGGTCGGGACAGTGGGCAGCCCCAGCATTTT. Protein sequence: CATRGRDSGQPQHF.

This chain uses TRBV30 with TRBJ2-5, with 7 bases that match TRBD1. The CDR3 extends over 13 amino acids. Germline CDR1 and CDR2: GTSNPN and SVGIG (reference sequence). With V trimmed by 0 bases and J by 7 bases, 5 bases remained unmatched. Written as DNA, the CDR3 is TGTGCCTGGAGTGTAAAAGGGGGCGGGACCCAGTACTTC. It specifies CAWSVKGGGTQYF.

The rearrangement links TRBV7-9 to TRBJ2-1; TRBD1 aligns across 10 bases. The CDR3 has 16 residues. The V gene end was trimmed by 1 base and the J gene end by 6 bases; junction bases not matched to a gene: 6. Germline CDR1 and CDR2: SEHNR and FQNEAQ (reference sequence). For the CDR3, the DNA is TGTGCCAGCAGCTTAGGACAGGGGGCGTCGGGCAATGAGCAGTTCTTC. Translated: CASSLGQGASGNEQFF.

The rearrangement joins TRBV5-4 to TRBJ1-2; 9 nucleotides align to TRBD1. Germline V CDR1 and CDR2: SGHNT, YYREEE (reference sequence). The CDR3 is 14 residues long. The trim removed 3 bases at V and 4 bases at J, leaving 4 bases unmatched. CDR3 sequence reads: CASSWGQGRYGYTF. In DNA, the CDR3 is TGTGCCAGCAGCTGGGGACAGGGACGCTATGGCTACACCTTC.

The rearrangement links TRBV11-2 to TRBJ2-7; possible D gene TRBD1, 6 bases. Germline V CDR1 and CDR2: SGHAT, FQNNGV. CDR3 length: 15 amino acids. V lost 5 bases and J 0 bases, leaving 14 bases between the germline ends. CDR3 bases: TGTGCCAGCAGCCCCCGGACAGTGGGCTCCTACGAGCAGTACTTC. This gives the protein CASSPRTVGSYEQYF.

The chain carries TRBV19 and TRBJ2-3; 8 positions match TRBD2. Germline V gene lookup returns CDR1 LNHDA and CDR2 SQIVND (reference sequence). The CDR3 totals 16 residues. With V trimmed by 4 bases and J by 2 bases, 8 bases remained unmatched. CDR3 DNA: TGTGCCAGTAGTACCGGCGGTAGCGGGACCACAGATACGCAGTATTTT. Translation gives CASSTGGSGTTDTQYF.

The DNA of the CDR3 is TGTGCCAGCGCTCGGGACAGGGTCTACGAGCAGTACTTC. Translation gives CASARDRVYEQYF. This chain links TRBV7-9 with TRBJ2-7; 9 bases line up with TRBD1. The ends lost 8 bases at V and 3 bases at J; junction bases unmatched: 5. The CDR3 runs 13 residues. Germline V gives CDR1 SEHNR, CDR2 FQNEAQ (reference sequence).

The chain employs TRBV10-3 and TRBJ2-5; TRBD1 matches at 7 bases. CDR1 and CDR2 from the germline V gene are ENHRY and SYGVKD. CDR3 length: 13 residues. V shed 5 bases, J shed 4 bases, and the junction held 4 bases outside the gene matches. The CDR3 region is CAISRGQRETQYF. The DNA for the CDR3 is TGTGCCATCAGTCGGGGACAGCGAGAGACCCAGTACTTC.

The rearrangement joins TRBV2 to TRBJ2-7, with D possibly being TRBD1 or TRBD2 (5 bases each). In germline, CDR1 is SNHLY, CDR2 FYNNEI. This CDR3 is built from 14 residues. The ends were cut back, 3 bases at V and 5 bases at J, with 14 bases in the middle. The DNA for the CDR3 is TGTGCCAGCAGTGACGCGGCAGGGACCCACGAGCAGTACTTC. This translates into CASSDAAGTHEQYF. The whole variable domain, remainder taken from reference TRBV2 and TRBJ2-7, is EPEVTQTPSHQVTQMGQEVILRCVPISNHLYFYWYRQILGQKVEFLVSFYNNEISEKSEIFDDQFSVERPDGSNFTLKIRSTKLEDSAMYFCASSDAAGTHEQYFGPGTRLTVT.